The 31 T cell receptor beta chains listed next were all sequenced from one sample in a study of CD8 T cells in Susac syndrome. RNA was extracted with the RNeasy kit, and a quantity of about 0.45 to 1 ug was reverse transcribed using random hexamers. TCRdb reprocessed the immunoSEQ multiplex PCR reads via MiXCR and lists one record per CDR3 protein. The table includes 130,000 to 150,000 distinct CDR3 sequences, roughly 95% detected once. Sequencing was carried out using CD4+ T cells from PBMCs. These receptors were obtained from a human donor in good health.

The chain uses TRBV30 and TRBJ2-3, with D maybe TRBD2 (6 bases). The CDR3 has 14 amino acids. The V and J ends lost 0 bases and 3 bases respectively, with 10 bases between them. Germline CDR1 GTSNPN, CDR2 SVGIG (reference sequence). CDR3 sequence reads: CAWSVPSVTDTQYF. CDR3 nucleotides: TGTGCCTGGAGTGTGCCTAGCGTAACAGATACGCAGTATTTT.

J is TRBJ1-1 and V is TRBV3-1; TRBD1 aligns across 9 bases. The germline V gene encodes CDR1 LGHDT and CDR2 YNNKEL (reference sequence). This CDR3 comprises 13 residues. V gave up 5 bases and J gave up 8 bases; unmatched junction bases: 6. The CDR3 DNA reads as TGTGCCAGCAGCGGACAGGGGCGCACCGAAGCTTTCTTT. It translates to CASSGQGRTEAFF.

J is TRBJ2-1 and V is TRBV4-2; the match to TRBD2 covers 12 bases. The CDR3 is made up of 18 amino acids. The germline gives CDR1 LGHNA, CDR2 YNFKEQ. V gave up 0 bases and J gave up 4 bases; unmatched junction bases: 7. CDR3 nucleotide sequence: TGTGCCAGCAGCCAAGATGGCGGACTAGCGGGACTTTACAATGAGCAGTTCTTC. Amino acids: CASSQDGGLAGLYNEQFF.

The sample holds one count of this clonotype. This CDR3 reads CASSQEGGRLRETQYF. The CDR3 nucleotides are TGTGCCAGCAGCCAAGAAGGCGGGAGGTTGAGAGAGACCCAGTACTTC. V and J are TRBV3-1 and TRBJ2-5, with TRBD2 matching 8 bases. The CDR3 runs to 16 residues. Germline CDR1 LGHDT, CDR2 YNNKEL (reference sequence). Trimming removed 0 bases from V and 4 bases from J; junction bases left unmatched: 7.

The CDR3 sequence: CASRGTTSGGEQYF. CDR3 bases: TGTGCCAGCAGGGGGACGACCTCAGGCGGCGAGCAGTACTTC. V is TRBV2 and J is TRBJ2-7; the D call may be TRBD1 or TRBD2 (5 bases each). CDR3 size: 14 residues. From germline, CDR1 is SNHLY and CDR2 FYNNEI. The V and J ends lost 6 bases and 6 bases respectively, with 18 bases between them.

The rearrangement uses TRBV19 and TRBJ2-7; D call uncertain. The V and J ends lost 10 bases and 1 base respectively, with 14 bases between them. Germline-derived CDR1 and CDR2 are LNHDA and SQIVND (reference sequence). This CDR3 has 13 residues. The CDR3 DNA reads TGTGCCACTTCGGATTGGCAATCCTACGAGCAGTACTTC. This sequence encodes CATSDWQSYEQYF. Full variable domain (missing parts from reference TRBV19 and TRBJ2-7): DGGITQSPKYLFRKEGQNVTLSCEQNLNHDAMYWYRQDPGQGLRLIYYSQIVNDFQKGDIAEGYSVSREKKESFPLTVTSAQKNPTAFYLCATSDWQSYEQYFGPGTRLTVT.

The chain employs TRBV7-6 and TRBJ1-2; D unresolved. The V end was cut by 4 bases, the J end by 5 bases, with 8 bases between. Germline CDR1 is SGHVS and CDR2 is FNYEAQ. CDR3 length: 12 amino acids. The CDR3 DNA is TGTGCCAGCAGCTCGGACGGTTATGGCTACACCTTC. This encodes CASSSDGYGYTF.

The chain has TRBV27 and TRBJ2-2, with TRBD2 matching 14 bases. This CDR3 contains 18 residues. Germline values: CDR1 MNHEY, CDR2 SMNVEV (reference sequence). The V segment lost 5 bases and the J segment 7 bases; nucleotides outside the gene matches: 12. CDR3: CASSPTGLAGAGNGELFF. CDR3 coding DNA: TGTGCCAGCAGTCCGACGGGACTAGCGGGAGCCGGGAACGGGGAGCTGTTTTTT.

The chain joins TRBV7-2 to TRBJ2-7, with D possibly being TRBD2 (5 bases). The ends were cut back, 2 bases at V and 7 bases at J, with 21 bases in the middle. CDR1 is SGHTA, CDR2 FQGNSA, per germline. This CDR3 region has 16 residues. CDR3 region: CASSLRTPGRSGEQYF. DNA of the CDR3: TGTGCCAGCAGCTTACGGACTCCGGGTCGGTCTGGGGAGCAGTACTTC.

V gene TRBV11-2 combines with J gene TRBJ2-1; weak D call: TRBD2 (6 bases). Germline CDR1 reads SGHAT; CDR2 reads FQNNGV. This CDR3 is built from 16 residues. The germline V and J ends were trimmed by 5 bases and 8 bases, with 22 bases remaining between them. CDR3 sequence (DNA): TGTGCCAGCAGCCCAGCGGGCGTCAGCCTGGGAGATGAGCAGTTCTTC. Encoded protein: CASSPAGVSLGDEQFF.

The DNA of the CDR3 is TGTGCCAGCAGCCCCACATCTAACTATGGCTACACCTTC. Translated, it gives CASSPTSNYGYTF. The V gene is TRBV3-1, the J gene TRBJ1-2; D not resolved. CDR3 length: 13 residues. The V and J ends lost 4 bases and 0 bases respectively, with 6 bases between them. Germline V gene sequence: CDR1 LGHDT, CDR2 YNNKEL (reference sequence). Drawing the rest from reference TRBV3-1 and TRBJ1-2, the complete variable domain is DTAVSQTPKYLVTQMGNDKSIKCEQNLGHDTMYWYKQDSKKFLKIMFSYNNKELIINETVPNRFSPKSPDKAHLNLHINSLELGDSAVYFCASSPTSNYGYTFGSGTRLTVV.

The chain is built from TRBV7-9 and TRBJ1-4; maybe TRBD1 (5 bases). CDR1 SEHNR and CDR2 FQNEAQ come from the germline V gene (reference sequence). Deletions cut 2 bases from V and 7 bases from J, with 8 bases between. This CDR3 is built from 13 residues. In DNA form, the CDR3 reads TGTGCCAGCAGCTTATTACAGGCTGAAAAACTGTTTTTT. This translates into CASSLLQAEKLFF.

The chain carries TRBV29-1 and TRBJ2-7; 12 bases line up with TRBD2. The germline V gene has CDR1 SQVTM and CDR2 ANQGSEA. J lost 6 bases, V lost 4 bases, and 4 bases had no gene match. This CDR3 comprises 13 residues. Here the CDR3 DNA reads TGCAGCGTTGTGACTAGCGGGAGCCTCGAGCAGTACTTC. This codes for CSVVTSGSLEQYF.

Note on this clonotype: One junction end disagrees with the germline gene, perhaps due to a read error. The V call is TRBV4-2, the J call TRBJ2-4; TRBD2 matches at 12 bases. CDR1 is LGHNA and CDR2 is YNFKEQ in the germline V gene. The CDR3 runs to 15 residues. In DNA, the CDR3 is TGTGCCAGCAGCCAAGATTGGGCTAGCGGGAGGGCCAGGGACTTC. Amino acid sequence: CASSQDWASGRARDF.

V is TRBV15 and J is TRBJ2-3; tentatively, D is TRBD1 or TRBD2 (5 bases each). The V and J ends lost 5 bases and 4 bases respectively, with 13 bases between them. Germline V gives CDR1 LNHNV, CDR2 YYDKDF (reference sequence). The CDR3 has 14 residues. The CDR3 protein is CATSGDPGADTQYF. The CDR3 nucleotides are TGTGCCACCAGCGGGGACCCTGGGGCAGATACGCAGTATTTT.

This rearrangement joins TRBV4-2 to TRBJ1-1; maybe TRBD1 (5 bases). This CDR3 has 15 residues. Germline V gene sequence: CDR1 LGHNA, CDR2 YNFKEQ. V lost 7 bases and J lost 7, with 22 bases in between. The CDR3 DNA reads TGTGCCAGCAACCTCCGACGGGGCAAGACAGATGAAGCTTTCTTT. Its translation: CASNLRRGKTDEAFF.

The chain carries TRBV18 and TRBJ2-7, with D possibly matching TRBD2 (5 bases). The germline V gene encodes CDR1 KGHSH and CDR2 LQKENI. Trimming took 2 bases from V and 7 from J, leaving 15 bases between them. This CDR3 comprises 14 residues. The chain's CDR3 is CASSPKDSATEQYF. In DNA form, the CDR3 reads TGTGCCAGCTCACCAAAGGACTCAGCCACAGAGCAGTACTTC.

The chain carries TRBV19 and TRBJ2-1, with D perhaps being TRBD1 or TRBD2 (5 bases each). Germline CDR1 LNHDA, CDR2 SQIVND (reference sequence). This CDR3 spans 16 amino acids. V gave up 7 bases and J gave up 3 bases, with 19 bases separating them. In DNA form, the CDR3 reads TGTGCCAGTAATAGGGGTTGGGGGAAGGTCTACAATGAGCAGTTCTTC. Translation: CASNRGWGKVYNEQFF.

This clonotype came up once. The chain recombines TRBV3-1 with TRBJ2-1; 10 nucleotides agree with TRBD2. The CDR3 consists of 18 residues. Trimming cost V 0 bases and J 5 bases; bases outside gene matches: 10. Germline CDR1 reads LGHDT; CDR2 reads YNNKEL (reference sequence). The CDR3 loop is CASSQEGPSGRPNNEQFF. The CDR3 region has the DNA TGTGCCAGCAGCCAAGAAGGTCCTAGCGGGAGACCCAACAATGAGCAGTTCTTC.

Here the CDR3 reads CASSGRGRKTSGRASRIYEQYF. DNA for the CDR3: TGTGCCAGCAGCGGGAGGGGACGGAAGACTAGCGGGAGGGCCAGTCGGATATACGAGCAGTACTTC. This rearrangement joins TRBV5-6 to TRBJ2-7; 14 nucleotides match TRBD2. CDR1 and CDR2 (germline): SGHDT, YYEEEE. This CDR3 region has 22 residues. V was clipped by 4 bases and J by 4 bases; unmatched bases: 25.

This chain connects TRBV5-1 to TRBJ2-5; possibly TRBD1 for D (6 bases). The CDR3 runs 14 residues. Looked up from germline, CDR1 is SGHRS and CDR2 is YFSETQ. V gave up 3 bases and J gave up 5 bases, with 14 bases separating them. This CDR3 reads CASSSGQQRETQYF. CDR3 nucleotides: TGCGCCAGCAGCTCCGGACAGCAGCGGGAGACCCAGTACTTC.

V gene TRBV18 combines with J gene TRBJ1-2; D not certain. Trimming removed 3 bases at V and 1 base at J, with 12 bases between. This CDR3 has 15 residues. Germline V gives CDR1 KGHSH, CDR2 LQKENI. The CDR3 DNA reads TGTGCCAGCTCACCGGAGTTTAGACTTAACTATGGCTACACCTTC. Translation gives CASSPEFRLNYGYTF.

The J gene is TRBJ2-5, the V gene TRBV20-1; 11 nucleotides match TRBD2. The CDR3 is 17 amino acids. CDR1 DFQATT and CDR2 SNEGSKA come from the germline V gene (reference sequence). Losses at the gene ends were 1 base for V and 2 bases for J; bases not matched to a gene: 9. CDR3 nucleotide sequence: TGCAGTGCTAGAGGGTCGGTGGCTAGCGGGAGGCAAGAGACCCAGTACTTC. Translated, it gives CSARGSVASGRQETQYF.

The chain couples TRBV3-1 to TRBJ2-5, with TRBD2 matching over 9 bases. The V gene end was trimmed by 0 bases and the J gene end by 5 bases; junction bases not matched to a gene: 7. CDR3 length: 16 amino acids. Germline CDR1 is LGHDT and CDR2 is YNNKEL (reference sequence). The CDR3 DNA reads TGTGCCAGCAGCCAAGATATTAGCGGGAGCTATGAGACCCAGTACTTC. It codes for CASSQDISGSYETQYF.

This clonotype was detected a few times. The chain is built from TRBV9 and TRBJ2-7; maybe TRBD1 (6 bases). The ends were cut back, 0 bases at V and 3 bases at J, with 13 bases in the middle. This CDR3 spans 15 amino acids. The germline CDR1 and CDR2 sequences are SGDLS and YYNGEE. The CDR3 spells CASSVGTAGNYEQYF. CDR3 DNA: TGTGCCAGCAGCGTAGGGACAGCTGGTAACTACGAGCAGTACTTC.

Remarks on this clonotype: Germline and junction disagree at one end, which may indicate a read error. The chain couples TRBV6-5 to TRBJ2-7, with D possibly being TRBD2 (5 bases). This CDR3 contains 11 residues. From germline, CDR1 is MNHEY and CDR2 SVGAGI. CDR3 sequence reads: CASSRGPGEFF. CDR3 DNA sequence: TGTGCCAGCAGTCGAGGGCCTGGAGAGTTTTTC.

The rearrangement uses TRBV5-6 and TRBJ1-1, with 10 bases identical to TRBD1. J lost 5 bases, V lost 6 bases, and 22 bases had no gene match. The CDR3 is 19 residues long. The germline gives CDR1 SGHDT, CDR2 YYEEEE. The CDR3: CASTRVRGQGNYPGTEAFF. In nucleotides, the CDR3 is TGTGCCAGCACCCGGGTTAGGGGACAGGGGAACTACCCCGGGACTGAAGCTTTCTTT.

This clonotype was picked up one time. The chain joins TRBV20-1 to TRBJ2-7, with 9 bases that match TRBD2. CDR1 and CDR2 from the germline V gene are DFQATT and SNEGSKA (reference sequence). Unmatched junction bases numbered 9, after V lost 3 bases and J lost 6 bases. The CDR3 totals 14 residues. Here the CDR3 reads CSASAGGVLTEQYF. Written as DNA, the CDR3 is TGCAGTGCTAGTGCGGGGGGGGTACTGACCGAGCAGTACTTC.

This clonotype has a single count. The V and J genes are TRBV27 and TRBJ1-1; no definite D call. The CDR3 is made up of 14 amino acids. V was shortened by 4 bases and J by 13 bases, with 22 bases between the two germline ends. Germline CDR1 is MNHEY and CDR2 is SMNVEV (reference sequence). The CDR3, as DNA: TGTGCCAGCAGTTCCTGGGTATCTCTTGGAAAGGTTTTCTTT. This gives the protein CASSSWVSLGKVFF.

The chain joins TRBV29-1 to TRBJ2-2; D might be TRBD2 (6 bases). The V end lost 6 bases, the J end lost 4 bases, and 15 bases lay between the germline ends. Looked up from germline, CDR1 is SQVTM and CDR2 is ANQGSEA. The CDR3 is made up of 14 amino acids. CDR3 region: CSVSGGVPTGELFF. The CDR3 DNA sequence: TGCAGCGTGTCCGGAGGGGTCCCCACCGGGGAGCTGTTTTTT.

With respect to this clonotype: The germline gene is not matched at one end of the junction; a read error may be the cause. The V gene is TRBV7-2, the J gene TRBJ2-1; 8 bases are shared with TRBD2. This CDR3 spans 15 amino acids. CDR1 and CDR2 (germline): SGHTA, FQGNSA. CDR3: CASSVAGRSYNEQFF. The CDR3 region has the DNA TGTGCCAGCAGCGTAGCGGGGAGGTCCTACAATGAGCAGTTCTTC.